This T cell receptor (beta chain) was found in a study of blood T cell repertoires in COVID-19. Study at large: The United States, Italy and Spain provided the acute and convalescent COVID-19 samples. Nucleic acid was either cDNA or gDNA, and it came from T cells, B-cell-depleted T cells, or PBMCs.

Only one count was recorded for this clone. Source study methods: Estimates of nucleated cell counts were drawn from the amplification of reference gene primers. Using immunoSEQ multiplex PCR, the repertoire was profiled, and TCRdb retains in-frame clones only, with some absent. D and trimming were read from the DNA, whereas the V and J calls and clone size are those reported in that table. This sample has about 60,000 clones; 78% occur once, and the top ten carry over 25%. The CDR3 is made up of 15 amino acids. Germline V CDR1 and CDR2: SGHRS, YFSETQ. Trimming removed 1 base from V and 4 bases from J; junction bases left unmatched: 4.

The sequenced material came from peripheral blood. The sequence was obtained from a human donor in a cohort sampled during active COVID-19. The chain links TRBV5-1 to TRBJ2-1; 8 bases fit TRBD2. The CDR3 DNA sequence: TGCGCCAGCAGCTTGAGCGGGGGACCGTACAATGAGCAGTTCTTC. Translating it yields CASSLSGGPYNEQFF.